This T cell receptor beta chain was documented in a study of OX40 agonist ivuxolimab in advanced cancers. Profiling relied on immunoSEQ multiplex PCR, and the TCRdb table lists in-frame clones only, not all of them. The repertoire holds 40,000 to 45,000 clones, with roughly nine tenths as singletons. The CDR3 contains 15 residues. Germline-derived CDR1 and CDR2 are SNHLY and FYNNEI. After removal of 3 bases from V and 2 bases from J, the junction contained 6 bases not matched to a gene. The V call is TRBV2, the J call TRBJ1-1; 7 bases agree with TRBD1. The sequence was obtained from an adult with an advanced solid tumor such as melanoma, head and neck, liver or kidney cancer. This specimen was CD4+ or CD8+ T cells sorted from blood, taken in a trial of the OX40 agonist ivuxolimab. The CDR3: CASSEGTALNTEAFF. The DNA for the CDR3 is TGTGCCAGCAGTGAGGGGACAGCACTTAACACTGAAGCTTTCTTT.